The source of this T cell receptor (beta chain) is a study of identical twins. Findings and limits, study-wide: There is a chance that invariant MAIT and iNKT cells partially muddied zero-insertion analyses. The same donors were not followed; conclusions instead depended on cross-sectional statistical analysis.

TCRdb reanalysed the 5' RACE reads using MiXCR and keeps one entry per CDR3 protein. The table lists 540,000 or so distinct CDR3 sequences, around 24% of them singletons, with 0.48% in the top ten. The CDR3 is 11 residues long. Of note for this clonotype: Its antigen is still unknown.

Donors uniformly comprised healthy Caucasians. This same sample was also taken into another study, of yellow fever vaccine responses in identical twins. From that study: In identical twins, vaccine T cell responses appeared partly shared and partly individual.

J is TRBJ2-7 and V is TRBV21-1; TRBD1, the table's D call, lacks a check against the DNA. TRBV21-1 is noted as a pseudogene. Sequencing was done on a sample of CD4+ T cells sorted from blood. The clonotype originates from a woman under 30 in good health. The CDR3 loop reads CASPWGNEQYF. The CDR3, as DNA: TGTGCCAGCCCCTGGGGTAACGAGCAGTACTTC.